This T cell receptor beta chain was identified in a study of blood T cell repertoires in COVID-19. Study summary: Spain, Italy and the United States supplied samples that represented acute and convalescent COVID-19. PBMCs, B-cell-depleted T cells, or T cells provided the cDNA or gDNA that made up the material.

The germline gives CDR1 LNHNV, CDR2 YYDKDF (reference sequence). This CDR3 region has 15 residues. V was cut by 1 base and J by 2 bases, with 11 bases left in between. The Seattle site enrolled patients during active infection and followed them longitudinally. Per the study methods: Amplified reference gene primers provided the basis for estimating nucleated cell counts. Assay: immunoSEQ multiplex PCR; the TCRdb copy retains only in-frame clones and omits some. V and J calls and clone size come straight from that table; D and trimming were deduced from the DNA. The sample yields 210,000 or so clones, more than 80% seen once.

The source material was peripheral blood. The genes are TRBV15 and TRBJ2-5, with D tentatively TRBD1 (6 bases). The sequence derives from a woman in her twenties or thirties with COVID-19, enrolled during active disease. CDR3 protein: CATSRAGARQETQYF. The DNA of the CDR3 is TGTGCCACCAGCAGAGCAGGGGCCCGTCAAGAGACCCAGTACTTC. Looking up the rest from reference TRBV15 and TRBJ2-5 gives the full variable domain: DAMVIQNPRYQVTQFGKPVTLSCSQTLNHNVMYWYQQKSSQAPKLLFHYYDKDFNNEADTPDNFQSRRPNTSFCFLDIRSPGLGDTAMYLCATSRAGARQETQYFGPGTRLLVL.